A single sample gave rise to the 27 T cell receptor beta chains below, sequenced in a study of blood T cell repertoires in COVID-19. Using immunoSEQ multiplex PCR, the repertoire was profiled, and TCRdb retains in-frame clones only, with some absent. The sample comprises approximately 100,000 clones, 70% to 90% of which are singletons, and about 1% rests with the top ten. Material: peripheral blood. These receptors all stem from a human donor in a cohort sampled during active COVID-19.

J is TRBJ2-1 and V is TRBV5-1, with 9 bases that match TRBD2. CDR3 length equals 17 residues. V was pared by 2 bases and J by 0 bases, with 6 bases of the junction left unmatched. Germline V gene sequence: CDR1 SGHRS, CDR2 YFSETQ. This CDR3 is CASSLFVAGASYNEQFF. As DNA, the CDR3 is TGCGCCAGCAGCTTATTCGTAGCGGGGGCCTCCTACAATGAGCAGTTCTTC.

The chain combines TRBV3-1 (or the pseudogene TRBV3-2) with TRBJ1-2; unclear D gene. V lost 1 base to trimming and J lost 5 bases, with 11 bases between them. Per germline, CDR1 LGHDT and CDR2 YNNKEL (reference sequence). This CDR3 comprises 14 residues. The CDR3 sequence is CASSQVISAYGYTF. The CDR3 DNA sequence: TGTGCCAGCAGCCAAGTTATCAGCGCGTATGGCTACACCTTC.

The chain has TRBV3-1 (or the pseudogene TRBV3-2) and TRBJ1-6, with D perhaps TRBD1 (5 bases). There are 11 residues in the CDR3. Germline V lookup: CDR1 LGHDT, CDR2 YNNKEL (reference sequence). Deletions cut 6 bases from V and 13 bases from J, with 10 bases between. The CDR3 sequence: CASSLEGPLHF. In DNA, the CDR3 is TGTGCCAGCAGTCTGGAGGGGCCCCTCCACTTT.

With regard to this clone: The sample carries other DNA sequences with the same CDR3. The gene calls are TRBV6-1 and TRBJ2-2; D is perhaps TRBD1 (5 bases). Germline V gene lookup returns CDR1 MNHNS and CDR2 SASEGT. CDR3 length: 14 amino acids. The V gene lost 0 bases and the J gene lost 3 bases, with 5 bases spanning the gap. The DNA for the CDR3 is TGTGCCAGCAGTGAAGCAGGGGACACCGGGGAGCTGTTTTTT. It encodes CASSEAGDTGELFF.

V and J are TRBV5-4 and TRBJ2-7, with TRBD1 matching 11 bases. J gave up 5 bases and V 3 bases, and 4 bases lay outside the gene matches. This CDR3 has 14 amino acids. From germline, CDR1 is SGHNT and CDR2 YYREEE (reference sequence). Here the CDR3 reads CASSSPGQGDEQYF. The CDR3 nucleotides are TGTGCCAGCAGCTCCCCGGGACAGGGGGACGAGCAGTACTTC.

This chain connects TRBV9 to TRBJ2-1; D might be TRBD2 (6 bases). The germline V and J ends were trimmed by 0 bases and 9 bases, with 7 bases remaining between them. This CDR3 has 12 residues. Germline V CDR1 and CDR2: SGDLS, YYNGEE. The CDR3 DNA reads as TGTGCCAGCAGCGTAGCCGGGAGTGAGCAGTTCTTC. It specifies CASSVAGSEQFF.

This chain joins TRBV23-1 and TRBJ1-2, with 7 bases fitting TRBD1. TRBV23-1 is treated as an ORF (open reading frame) with a function not yet certain. The CDR3 has 17 amino acids. After removal of 0 bases from V and 8 bases from J, the junction contained 15 bases not matched to a gene. The CDR3 nucleotides read TGCGCCAGCAGTCAATCTGCTAACAGGGGTCTTATAGGGGGCTACACCTTC. Its protein is CASSQSANRGLIGGYTF.

The chain couples TRBV7-2 to TRBJ1-2; 8 bases are shared with TRBD1. Germline V gene lookup returns CDR1 SGHTA and CDR2 FQGNSA. The CDR3 extends over 14 amino acids. With V trimmed by 5 bases and J by 8 bases, 10 bases remained unmatched. This CDR3 reads CASSQTRTGYGYTF. The CDR3 nucleotides are TGTGCCAGCAGCCAAACCCGGACAGGGTACGGCTACACCTTC.

V usage is TRBV5-8 and J usage is TRBJ1-5; 9 bases are a match to TRBD1. There are 17 residues in the CDR3. V dropped 4 bases and J dropped 0; count of bases not matched to a gene: 8. Germline V CDR1 and CDR2: SGHTS, YDEGEE. The CDR3 reads CASSPDRGGDSNQPQHF. The CDR3 nucleotides read TGTGCCAGCAGCCCAGACAGGGGGGGGGATAGCAATCAGCCCCAGCATTTT.

The chain uses TRBV6-5 and TRBJ2-7; 11 nucleotides match TRBD2. The ends lost 4 bases at V and 6 bases at J; junction bases unmatched: 8. The germline V gene encodes CDR1 MNHEY and CDR2 SVGAGI. The CDR3 length is 15 residues. The CDR3 DNA is TGTGCCAGCAGTTGGGGGCTAGCGGGAGGTGGCGAGCAGTACTTC. Encoded protein: CASSWGLAGGGEQYF.

The chain recombines TRBV7-6 with TRBJ2-3; TRBD1 aligns across 10 bases. The length of the CDR3 is 17 residues. CDR1 and CDR2 (germline): SGHVS, FNYEAQ. Germline trimming cut 5 bases from V and 6 bases from J; bases unmatched to any gene: 14. The CDR3 coding sequence is TGTGCCAGCAGCAAAGACAGGGGGCACGAGGGGAGGGATACGCAGTATTTT. Protein sequence: CASSKDRGHEGRDTQYF. The full variable domain, with the rest looked up from reference TRBV7-6 and TRBJ2-3, is GAGVSQSPRYKVTKRGQDVALRCDPISGHVSLYWYRQALGQGPEFLTYFNYEAQQDKSGLPNDRFSAERPEGSISTLTIQRTEQRDSAMYRCASSKDRGHEGRDTQYFGPGTRLTVL.

The chain's CDR3 is CATSDGAGEKYEQYF. CDR3 DNA: TGTGCCACCAGTGATGGCGCAGGGGAAAAATACGAGCAGTACTTC. This chain uses TRBV24-1 with TRBJ2-7, with a possible D match to TRBD1 (6 bases). V was shortened by 3 bases and J by 4 bases, with 15 bases between the two germline ends. Germline loops: CDR1 KGHDR, CDR2 SFDVKD. This CDR3 contains 15 residues.

This chain connects TRBV6-1 to TRBJ1-2; 8 bases agree with TRBD1. Germline V gene data show CDR1 as MNHNS and CDR2 as SASEGT. V lost 2 bases and J lost 0; bases outside the gene matches: 2. The CDR3 has 15 amino acids. For the CDR3, the DNA is TGTGCCAGCAGTGAATCGACAGGGGCTAACTATGGCTACACCTTC. The encoded protein is CASSESTGANYGYTF.

The chain employs TRBV19 and TRBJ1-2, with 8 bases fitting TRBD1. V was clipped by 6 bases and J by 2 bases; unmatched bases: 5. Per the germline V gene, CDR1 is LNHDA and CDR2 is SQIVND (reference sequence). The CDR3 covers 14 residues. In DNA, the CDR3 is TGTGCCAGTAGCTTCAGGGGGCCGAACTATGGCTACACCTTC. This translates into CASSFRGPNYGYTF.

The CDR3 DNA reads as TGTGCCAGCAGTTTATACGACAGTGATGATACGCAGTATTTT. Its protein product is CASSLYDSDDTQYF. V usage is TRBV6-5 and J usage is TRBJ2-3; the D gene is possibly TRBD1 (5 bases). Per the germline V gene, CDR1 is MNHEY and CDR2 is SVGAGI. The CDR3 contains 14 residues. V was clipped by 4 bases and J by 6 bases, with 14 bases between them.

V and J are TRBV5-5 and TRBJ1-2; TRBD1 agrees at 7 bases. V trimming: 0 bases; J trimming: 1 base; junction bases outside the gene matches: 3. The germline V gene encodes CDR1 SGHKS and CDR2 YYEKEE (reference sequence). This CDR3 has 15 residues. This chain's CDR3 is CASSLERGLNYGYTF. The DNA for the CDR3 is TGTGCCAGCAGCTTGGAAAGGGGGCTTAACTATGGCTACACCTTC.

The chain employs TRBV25-1 and TRBJ2-3; TRBD1 matches 8 bases. CDR1 MGHDK and CDR2 SYGVNS come from the germline V gene. This CDR3 region has 14 residues. Trimming removed 4 bases from V and 1 base from J; junction bases left unmatched: 1. CDR3 sequence: CASSVTGGTDTQYF. In nucleotides, the CDR3 is TGTGCCAGCAGTGTGACAGGGGGCACAGATACGCAGTATTTT.

This chain links TRBV7-2 with TRBJ2-2, with unresolved D. Trimming removed 4 bases at V and 5 bases at J, with 14 bases between. The CDR3 loop spans 15 amino acids. CDR1 is SGHTA and CDR2 is FQGNSA in the germline V gene. The CDR3 region has the DNA TGTGCCAGCAGCTCCGTAACTCGCACGACCGGGGAGCTGTTTTTT. Protein: CASSSVTRTTGELFF.

A single count supports this clone. The genes are TRBV5-3 and TRBJ2-7, with 7 bases aligning to TRBD1. TRBV5-3 is an open reading frame whose function is uncertain. V was clipped by 1 base and J by 0 bases; unmatched bases: 10. The CDR3 sequence is 17 residues long. CDR3 sequence: CARSLTRRDSASYEQYF. The CDR3 nucleotides read TGTGCCAGAAGCTTGACCCGTCGGGACAGTGCCTCCTACGAGCAGTACTTC.

The chain couples TRBV6-5 to TRBJ1-2; weak D call: TRBD1 (6 bases). The CDR3 is made up of 12 amino acids. Germline CDR1 and CDR2: MNHEY and SVGAGI. Trimming took off 6 bases at V and 8 bases at J, with 13 bases between the two ends. CDR3 coding DNA: TGTGCCAGCAGCGGGGGGCAGGGGGGCTACACCTTC. Translating it yields CASSGGQGGYTF.

This clone was detected once. The J gene is TRBJ2-3, the V gene TRBV5-4, with 14 bases fitting TRBD2. Germline V gene data show CDR1 as SGHNT and CDR2 as YYREEE (reference sequence). This CDR3 is built from 18 residues. V dropped 4 bases and J dropped 5; count of bases not matched to a gene: 12. In DNA form, the CDR3 reads TGTGCCAGCAGCCCGGGACTAGCGGGAGTGCGTGGCGAAGATACGCAGTATTTT. It yields the protein CASSPGLAGVRGEDTQYF.

The chain uses TRBV19 and TRBJ1-4; no clear D gene. Germline V gives CDR1 LNHDA, CDR2 SQIVND (reference sequence). Trimming pared 4 bases from V and 4 bases from J, leaving 19 bases between. CDR3 length: 17 residues. CDR3 protein: CASSTGRAGGVNEKLFF. In DNA, the CDR3 is TGTGCCAGTAGTACCGGGCGGGCCGGTGGGGTTAATGAAAAACTGTTTTTT.

The chain recombines TRBV6-1 with TRBJ1-2; D unclear. Between the trimmed V and J ends, which lost 3 bases and 6 bases, there was a span of 11 bases. Germline loops: CDR1 MNHNS, CDR2 SASEGT. The CDR3 sequence is 13 residues long. The CDR3 protein is CASSESGFHGYTF. CDR3 DNA sequence: TGTGCCAGCAGTGAGTCGGGGTTTCATGGCTACACCTTC.

This clone was seen a few times. At one end the junction does not follow the germline gene, possibly because of a read error. The chain couples TRBV7-6 to TRBJ1-2, with a possible D match to TRBD1 (6 bases). This CDR3 region has 15 residues. Germline-derived CDR1 and CDR2 are SGHVS and FNYEAQ. In DNA form, the CDR3 reads TGTGCCAGCAGCTTAGCGCACAGGGCTAAGTATGGCTACACCTTC. This codes for CASSLAHRAKYGYTF. The full variable domain, in which reference TRBV7-6 and TRBJ1-2 provide the parts outside the CDR3, is GAGVSQSPRYKVTKRGQDVALRCDPISGHVSLYWYRQALGQGPEFLTYFNYEAQQDKSGLPNDRFSAERPEGSISTLTIQRTEQRDSAMYRCASSLAHRAKYGYTFGSGTRLTVV.

This rearrangement joins TRBV7-8 to TRBJ1-2; D not resolved. The CDR3 covers 15 residues. Germline CDR1 is SGHVS and CDR2 is FQNEAQ. The V end was cut by 1 base, the J end by 3 bases, with 12 bases between. This chain's CDR3 is CASSLGLAVDYGYTF. The DNA for the CDR3 is TGTGCCAGCAGCTTAGGCTTGGCGGTAGACTATGGCTACACCTTC.

The chain has TRBV4-3 and TRBJ2-1; possibly TRBD2 for D (6 bases). The CDR3 runs to 15 residues. Germline V gene lookup returns CDR1 LGHNA and CDR2 YSLEER. Between the trimmed V and J ends, which lost 0 bases and 8 bases, there was a span of 14 bases. The CDR3 loop is CASSQDVSGSYEQFF. The CDR3 DNA is TGCGCCAGCAGCCAAGATGTTTCCGGGAGTTATGAGCAGTTCTTC.

This clone has just one count. This chain joins TRBV2 and TRBJ1-1, with 7 bases identical to TRBD1. CDR3 length: 17 amino acids. With V trimmed by 5 bases and J by 1 base, 13 bases remained unmatched. CDR1 SNHLY and CDR2 FYNNEI come from the germline V gene. CDR3 sequence (DNA): TGTGCCAGCAGTCCTGACAGGGCGGGACTGGGGAACACTGAAGCTTTCTTT. This sequence encodes CASSPDRAGLGNTEAFF.